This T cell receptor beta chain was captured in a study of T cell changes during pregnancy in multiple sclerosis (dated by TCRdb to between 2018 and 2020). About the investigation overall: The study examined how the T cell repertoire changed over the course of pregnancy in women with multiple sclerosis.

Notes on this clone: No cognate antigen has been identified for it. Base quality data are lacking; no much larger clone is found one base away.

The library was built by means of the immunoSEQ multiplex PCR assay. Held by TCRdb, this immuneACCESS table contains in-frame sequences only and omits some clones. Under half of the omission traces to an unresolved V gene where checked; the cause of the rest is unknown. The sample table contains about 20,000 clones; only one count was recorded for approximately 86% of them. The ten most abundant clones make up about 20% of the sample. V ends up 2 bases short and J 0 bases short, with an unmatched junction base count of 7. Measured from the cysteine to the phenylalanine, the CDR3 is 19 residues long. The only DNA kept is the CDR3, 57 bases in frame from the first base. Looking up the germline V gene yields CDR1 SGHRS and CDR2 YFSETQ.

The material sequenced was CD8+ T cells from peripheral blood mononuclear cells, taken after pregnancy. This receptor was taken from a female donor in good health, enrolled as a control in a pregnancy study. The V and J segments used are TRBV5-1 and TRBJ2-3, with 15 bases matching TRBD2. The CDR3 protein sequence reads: CASSFGLAGGIASTDTQYF. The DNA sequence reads TGCGCCAGCAGCTTCGGACTAGCGGGAGGGATCGCTAGCACAGATACGCAGTATTTT.